This T cell receptor beta chain was sequenced in a study of T cells after yellow fever vaccination. This clonotype turned up a few times. No antigen is known for it. Study-wide points: Re-detected after boosting: most primary clones, about 95% of CD4 and roughly 88% of CD8.

The CDR3 extends over 17 amino acids. The V gene end was trimmed by 1 base and the J gene end by 2 bases; junction bases not matched to a gene: 4. The germline CDR1 and CDR2 sequences are LGHNA and YSLEER. TCRdb reprocessed the 5' RACE reads via MiXCR and lists one record per CDR3 protein. In the table there are about 310,000 distinct CDR3 sequences, approximately 3.8% of which are singletons. This TCR was recovered from a man younger than 35 who received the YFV17D yellow fever vaccine. The sample here was PBMCs, taken on the day of the yellow fever booster vaccination. This chain links TRBV4-3 with TRBJ2-5, with TRBD2 identical over 13 bases. The chain's CDR3 is CASSQVGTSGEQETQYF. In DNA, the CDR3 is TGCGCCAGCAGCCAAGTCGGGACTAGCGGGGAACAAGAGACCCAGTACTTC.